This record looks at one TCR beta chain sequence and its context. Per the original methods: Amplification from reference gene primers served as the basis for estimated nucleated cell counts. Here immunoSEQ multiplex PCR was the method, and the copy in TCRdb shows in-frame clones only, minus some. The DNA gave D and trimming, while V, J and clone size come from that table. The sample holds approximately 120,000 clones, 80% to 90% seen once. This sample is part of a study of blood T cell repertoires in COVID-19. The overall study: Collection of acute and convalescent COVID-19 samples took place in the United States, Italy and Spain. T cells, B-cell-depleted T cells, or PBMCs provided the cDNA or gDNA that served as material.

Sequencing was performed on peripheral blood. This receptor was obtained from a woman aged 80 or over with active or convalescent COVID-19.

In nucleotides, the CDR3 is TGTGCCAGCAGCGTAGGTTCTTCTTCCTACAATGAGCAGTTCTTC. Residues: CASSVGSSSYNEQFF. The V gene is TRBV9, the J gene TRBJ2-1; D is unresolved. Trimming removed 0 bases from V and 1 base from J, with 8 bases in between. CDR1 SGDLS and CDR2 YYNGEE come from the germline V gene. The CDR3 is 15 amino acids.